A selection of T cell receptor beta chains follows, all from one sample in a study of cytomegalovirus exposure and HLA in healthy donors. Clones were read by immunoSEQ multiplex PCR, and TCRdb kept only the in-frame ones, dropping some. This table has approximately 150,000 clones, 60% to 85% appearing once. Specimen: PBMCs. The receptors were sampled from a woman aged 40 to 55 in good health and CMV-seropositive. Both conserved end residues are part of each CDR3. Fields, in order: D gene, J gene, V gene, clone size, CDR3 DNA, CDR3 protein. The D gene is left open where the match is weak. Some rows have no size entry. The others give once, few or many, or a class for an expanded clone.

.,TRBJ1-2,TRBV11-1,once,TGTGCCAGCAGCTTGGGCAGGCTTAACTATGGCTACACCTTC,CASSLGRLNYGYTF
.,TRBJ2-1,TRBV6-6,.,TGTGCCAGCAGTTCGGAGACAGGCCCATACAATGAGCAGTTCTTC,CASSSETGPYNEQFF
TRBD1,TRBJ2-2,TRBV7-3,.,TGTGCCAGCAGCTTAGCCCGGACAGGGGGGATGGAGCTGTTTTTT,CASSLARTGGMELFF
TRBD1,TRBJ1-2,TRBV5-1,many,TGCGCCAGCAGCTTGGCCGGGACAGGGGGCGGCTACACCTTC,CASSLAGTGGGYTF
TRBD1,TRBJ1-1,TRBV28,few,TGTGCCAGCAGCAGGGGGCGTGGTATCACTGAAGCTTTCTTT,CASSRGRGITEAFF
TRBD1,TRBJ1-6,TRBV28,.,TGTGCCAGCTCTGGCGGACAGGGGCGGTCACCCCTCCACTTT,CASSGGQGRSPLHF
.,TRBJ1-5,TRBV7-2,.,TGTGCCAGCAGCACCAGGGCCCTTAGCAATCAGCCCCAGCATTTT,CASSTRALSNQPQHF
TRBD1,TRBJ2-2,TRBV7-3,.,TGTGCCAGCAGCTCGAGGACAGGGGGCATCAACACCGGGGAGCTGTTTTTT,CASSSRTGGINTGELFF
TRBD2,TRBJ2-7,TRBV29-1,.,TGCAGCGTTGTCTGGCGGGAGAGCTCCTACGAGCAGTACTTC,CSVVWRESSYEQYF
.,TRBJ1-2,TRBV5-4,.,TGTGCCAGCAGCTTGGACAGCTATGGCTACACCTTC,CASSLDSYGYTF
TRBD2,TRBJ2-1,TRBV7-9,.,TGTGCCAGCCTACTGCCCGGGGGGTCAGTGGTCAATGAGCAGTTCTTC,CASLLPGGSVVNEQFF
.,TRBJ2-5,TRBV29-1,few,TGCAGCGTACAGCAAGAGACCCAGTACTTC,CSVQQETQYF
.,TRBJ1-2,TRBV27,few,TGTGCCAGCCGATTCGGGGGGGCATTGGGCTACACCTTC,CASRFGGALGYTF